This paragraph covers one T cell receptor (beta chain) sequence. Antigen specificity is unknown. A single base is all that separates this from a far larger clone, so a read error is likely. These data come from a study of shared clonotypes between healthy human individuals. Around 31,000 T cell genomes, or around 0.3 ug DNA, went into unsorted PBMC replicate PCRs. Profiled with immunoSEQ multiplex PCR; TCRdb holds only in-frame clones, not every one. The sample carries 400,000 to 550,000 clones, 70% to 85% recorded once. Germline CDR1 and CDR2: PRHDT and FYEKMQ (reference sequence). The CDR3 has 20 amino acids. General study points: An expected dependence of interdonor clonotype sharing on sequencing depth was noted. It was the few donors that limited the genetic and exposure-history diversity represented.

The TCR comes from a woman between 40 and 55 years old in good health. Some clones in this sample may be carry-over from other donors' samples. Material: PBMCs. The chain carries TRBV13 and TRBJ2-7, with 15 bases identical to TRBD2. The J call is uncertain, as TRBJ2-1 better fits the DNA end. The chain's CDR3 is CASSQITPGLAGGAYNEQFF. In DNA form, the CDR3 reads TGTGCCAGCAGCCAAATCACTCCGGGACTAGCGGGAGGAGCCTACAATGAGCAGTTCTTC.